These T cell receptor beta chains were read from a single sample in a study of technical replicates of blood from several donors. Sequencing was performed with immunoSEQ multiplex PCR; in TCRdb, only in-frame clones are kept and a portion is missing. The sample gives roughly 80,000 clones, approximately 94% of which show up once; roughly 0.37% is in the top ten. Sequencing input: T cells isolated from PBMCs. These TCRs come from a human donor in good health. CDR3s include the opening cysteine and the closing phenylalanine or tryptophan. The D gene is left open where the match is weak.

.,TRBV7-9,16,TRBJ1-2,CASSLTPGTTRNGYTF
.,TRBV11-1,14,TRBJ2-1,CASSLGLANNEQFF
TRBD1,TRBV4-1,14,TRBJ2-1,CASSRVTGDNEQFF
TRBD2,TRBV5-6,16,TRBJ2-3,CASSYGTSGSTDTQYF
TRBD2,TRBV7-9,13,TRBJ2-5,CASSPTSVETQYF
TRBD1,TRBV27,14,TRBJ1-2,CASSLGTGNYGYTF
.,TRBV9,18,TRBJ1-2,CASSPRGQPPLRDYGYTF
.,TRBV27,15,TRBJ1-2,CASSLGGYGNYGYTF
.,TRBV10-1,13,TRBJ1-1,CASSEAGVTEAFF
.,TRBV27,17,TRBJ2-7,CASSLSITGTRSGEQYF
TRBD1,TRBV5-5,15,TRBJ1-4,CASSLGTGGLEKLFF
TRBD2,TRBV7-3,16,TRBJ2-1,CASSLIRREGTNEQFF
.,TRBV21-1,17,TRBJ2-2,CASRPPSGSANTGELFF